The rows below give T cell receptor beta chains drawn from one sample of a study of blood T cell repertoires in COVID-19. Measured with immunoSEQ multiplex PCR; TCRdb has only the in-frame clones, and not every one. This table has almost 250,000 clones, 86% appearing once. Sample: peripheral blood. The receptors come from a woman older than 75 with COVID-19, enrolled during active disease. Each CDR3 is given with its conserved first and last residue. D genes are given only for firm matches. Clone size appears in some rows only: once, few, many, or a class for an expanded clone.

13,few,TRBJ1-4,-,TRBV3-1/TRBV3-2,CASSRNRGEKLFF,TGTGCCAGCAGCCGTAATAGGGGCGAAAAACTGTTTTTT
15,-,TRBJ1-4,TRBD1,TRBV10-3,CAISDVDRGPEKLFF,TGTGCCATCAGTGACGTTGACAGGGGCCCTGAAAAACTGTTTTTT
13,-,TRBJ2-1,TRBD1,TRBV2,CASSRGSYNEQFF,TGTGCCAGCAGCAGGGGGAGTTACAATGAGCAGTTCTTC
15,-,TRBJ2-1,-,TRBV4-1,CASSQGARTYNEQFF,TGCGCCAGCAGCCAAGGCGCGCGGACCTACAATGAGCAGTTCTTC
15,-,TRBJ2-1,-,TRBV3-1/TRBV3-2,CASSQGWGDYNEQFF,TGTGCCAGCAGCCAAGGGTGGGGGGACTACAATGAGCAGTTCTTC
13,-,TRBJ1-2,TRBD1,TRBV6-6,CASRYGTGGGYTF,TGTGCCAGCAGATATGGGACAGGGGGAGGCTACACCTTC
15,-,TRBJ2-7,TRBD1,TRBV27,CASSPRDSRPLEQYF,TGTGCCAGCAGCCCCCGGGACAGCCGTCCTCTCGAGCAGTACTTC
13,-,TRBJ2-1,-,TRBV4-3,CASSPRGYNEQFF,TGCGCCAGCAGCCCTAGGGGGTACAATGAGCAGTTCTTC
15,-,TRBJ2-5,TRBD1,TRBV7-8,CASSLSQGAQETQYF,TGTGCCAGCAGCTTATCCCAGGGGGCCCAAGAGACCCAGTACTTC
13,few,TRBJ2-7,TRBD2,TRBV2,CASAGEGVYEQYF,TGTGCCAGCGCTGGGGAGGGAGTCTACGAGCAGTACTTC
11,-,TRBJ1-4,-,TRBV7-6,CASSFDEKLFF,TGTGCCAGCAGCTTCGATGAAAAACTGTTTTTT
14,-,TRBJ1-5,TRBD1,TRBV7-2,CASSFSGGGQPQHF,TGTGCCAGCAGCTTTTCAGGGGGCGGACAGCCCCAGCATTTT
15,once,TRBJ2-3,TRBD2,TRBV3-1/TRBV3-2,CASSSTSGGTDTQYF,TGTGCCAGCAGTTCGACTAGCGGGGGCACAGATACGCAGTATTTT
13,-,TRBJ1-2,-,TRBV6-1,CASSEGRGDGYTF,TGTGCCAGCAGTGAGGGCAGGGGAGATGGCTACACCTTC
13,-,TRBJ2-1,TRBD2,TRBV18,CASSGTRDNEQFF,TGTGCCAGCTCCGGGACTAGGGACAATGAGCAGTTCTTC
15,-,TRBJ1-2,-,TRBV18,CASSPTESQSYGYTF,TGTGCCAGCTCACCGACAGAAAGTCAGTCGTATGGCTACACCTTC